A selection of T cell receptor beta chains follows, all from one sample in a study of blood T cell repertoires in COVID-19. Profiled with immunoSEQ multiplex PCR; TCRdb holds only in-frame clones, not every one. The sample has approximately 150,000 clones, over 90% seen once. What was sequenced was peripheral blood. Receptor source: a woman aged 60-75 years with COVID-19, enrolled during active disease. The CDR3 runs from the conserved cysteine through the conserved F or W. For some rows the clone size is stated as once, few or many, or as a class when expanded; others skip it.

size: -
J: TRBJ2-7
V: TRBV6-5
CDR3: CASSYTLGTSYEQYF

size: -
J: TRBJ1-2
V: TRBV15
CDR3: CATSRGGDRDNYGYTF

size: -
J: TRBJ2-3
V: TRBV5-1
CDR3: CASSSEGRRPDTQYF

size: -
J: TRBJ1-3
V: TRBV9
CDR3: CASNPGGRGNTIYF

size: -
J: TRBJ2-2
V: TRBV6-6
CDR3: CASSPAPGLAGMNTGELFF

size: -
J: TRBJ2-7
V: TRBV9
CDR3: CASSRDSTTYEQYF

size: -
J: TRBJ1-1
V: TRBV4-3
CDR3: CASSQVQGRAEAFF

size: -
J: TRBJ1-1
V: TRBV10-3
CDR3: CAIRYRESQEAFF

size: once
J: TRBJ2-5
V: TRBV4-3
CDR3: CASSQDGEETQYF

size: -
J: TRBJ1-2
V: TRBV19
CDR3: CASTTIGGSGYTF

size: -
J: TRBJ1-5
V: TRBV7-8
CDR3: CASSPSLKRPQHF

size: once
J: TRBJ1-6
V: TRBV6-6
CDR3: CASRRGGAGGYDSPLHF

size: -
J: TRBJ1-1
V: TRBV7-2
CDR3: CASSERTGNTEAFF

size: -
J: TRBJ1-1
V: TRBV3-1/TRBV3-2
CDR3: CASSQPPGTALSEAFF

size: once
J: TRBJ1-4
V: TRBV7-9
CDR3: CASSLIGVNEKLFF

size: -
J: TRBJ1-2
V: TRBV11-3
CDR3: CASSRQGDGYTF

size: -
J: TRBJ1-3
V: TRBV19
CDR3: CASSIAEPGNTIYF

size: -
J: TRBJ2-2
V: TRBV2
CDR3: CASSSRTGSNTGELFF

size: -
J: TRBJ2-2
V: TRBV7-2
CDR3: CASSLADPRVIGELFF

size: -
J: TRBJ1-2
V: TRBV29-1
CDR3: CSATGGGATGYTF

size: -
J: TRBJ1-2
V: TRBV19
CDR3: CASSPRTAYNYGYTF

size: -
J: TRBJ2-1
V: TRBV7-2
CDR3: CASSSTGTVYVEQFF

size: -
J: TRBJ1-2
V: TRBV18
CDR3: CASSPGDNVYGYTF

size: -
J: TRBJ2-3
V: TRBV4-3
CDR3: CASSQDFTGVVTDTQYF

size: -
J: TRBJ1-6
V: TRBV5-1
CDR3: CASSLGGIPNSPLHF

size: -
J: TRBJ1-1
V: TRBV5-4
CDR3: CASSLADRAITEAFF

size: few
J: TRBJ1-2
V: TRBV9
CDR3: CASSATGDSSRGYTF

size: -
J: TRBJ1-1
V: TRBV20-1
CDR3: CARGLGAEAFF

size: -
J: TRBJ1-5
V: TRBV5-1
CDR3: CASSLDGARDQPQHF

size: -
J: TRBJ1-4
V: TRBV4-2
CDR3: CATHNLMGGEKLFF

size: -
J: TRBJ1-2
V: TRBV18
CDR3: CASSPAGTGYNYGYTF

size: -
J: TRBJ1-6
V: TRBV5-6
CDR3: CASSLVGQGGSPLHF

size: -
J: TRBJ1-5
V: TRBV3-1/TRBV3-2
CDR3: CASSQVFSNQPQHF

size: -
J: TRBJ2-7
V: TRBV5-1
CDR3: CASSPPTGSYEQYF

size: -
J: TRBJ1-1
V: TRBV12-3/TRBV12-4
CDR3: CASGDGDRAFF

size: -
J: TRBJ1-6
V: TRBV19
CDR3: CASSIGREPLHF

size: -
J: TRBJ1-2
V: TRBV19
CDR3: CASSPLKGIDYGYTF

size: -
J: TRBJ1-2
V: TRBV6-4
CDR3: CASSAGTANYGYTF

size: once
J: TRBJ2-5
V: TRBV19
CDR3: CASSQTSGQETQYF

size: -
J: TRBJ1-1
V: TRBV5-1
CDR3: CASSTPRTSPAFF

size: -
J: TRBJ1-5
V: TRBV6-5
CDR3: CASSLTGDSNQPQHF

size: -
J: TRBJ1-2
V: TRBV3-1/TRBV3-2
CDR3: CASSQWDTSYGYTF

size: -
J: TRBJ1-5
V: TRBV6-2/TRBV6-3
CDR3: CASSPRGGGNQPQHF

size: once
J: TRBJ1-1
V: TRBV18
CDR3: CASSPPGGLGNTEAFF

size: -
J: TRBJ2-7
V: TRBV4-3
CDR3: CASSLPGSDRAYEQYF

size: -
J: TRBJ1-5
V: TRBV6-5
CDR3: CASSPGRDGQPQHF

size: -
J: TRBJ2-5
V: TRBV6-5
CDR3: CASSWTDYQETQYF